These 19 T cell receptor beta chains originate from one sample sequenced in a study of OX40 agonist ivuxolimab in advanced cancers. Sequenced by immunoSEQ multiplex PCR; TCRdb stores in-frame clones only, minus some. The sample holds almost 90,000 clones, 85% to 90% seen once. The material sequenced was CD4+ or CD8+ T cells sorted from blood, taken in a trial of the OX40 agonist ivuxolimab. The receptors shown here come from an adult with an advanced solid tumor such as melanoma, head and neck, liver or kidney cancer.

The chain links TRBV2 to TRBJ2-2; D ambiguous. This CDR3 spans 14 amino acids. Per the germline V gene, CDR1 is SNHLY and CDR2 is FYNNEI. V lost 7 bases and J lost 0, with 9 bases in between. The chain's CDR3 is CASTFQANTGELFF. The CDR3 bases are TGTGCCAGCACTTTTCAGGCGAACACCGGGGAGCTGTTTTTT. The entire variable domain, with the rest obtained from reference TRBV2 and TRBJ2-2, is as follows: EPEVTQTPSHQVTQMGQEVILRCVPISNHLYFYWYRQILGQKVEFLVSFYNNEISEKSEIFDDQFSVERPDGSNFTLKIRSTKLEDSAMYFCASTFQANTGELFFGEGSRLTVL.

This clone was counted a single time. The V gene is TRBV11-2, the J gene TRBJ2-5, with D maybe TRBD2 (6 bases). Germline lookup yields CDR1 SGHAT and CDR2 FQNNGV. The CDR3 loop spans 14 amino acids. The V end lost 2 bases, the J end lost 5 bases, and 12 bases lay between the germline ends. CDR3 bases: TGTGCCAGCAGCTTATCTTTTAGCGGTGAGACCCAGTACTTC. Protein sequence: CASSLSFSGETQYF. Drawing the rest from reference TRBV11-2 and TRBJ2-5, the complete variable domain is EAGVAQSPRYKIIEKRQSVAFWCNPISGHATLYWYQQILGQGPKLLIQFQNNGVVDDSQLPKDRFSAERLKGVDSTLKIQPAKLEDSAVYLCASSLSFSGETQYFGPGTRLLVL.

This clone showed up just once. The chain joins TRBV4-2 to TRBJ2-1, with D perhaps TRBD1 or TRBD2 (6 bases each). Trimming removed 1 base from V and 5 bases from J, with 12 bases in between. Germline V gene sequence: CDR1 LGHNA, CDR2 YNFKEQ. There are 15 residues in the CDR3. The CDR3 protein is CASSQAGGGDNEQFF. CDR3 in DNA: TGTGCCAGCAGCCAAGCTGGGGGCGGGGACAATGAGCAGTTCTTC.

The CDR3 sequence is CASSPRPRDTEAFF. In nucleotides, the CDR3 is TGTGCCAGCTCACCACGGCCTCGGGACACTGAAGCTTTCTTT. This rearrangement joins TRBV18 to TRBJ1-1, with D unresolved. Germline CDR1 and CDR2: KGHSH and LQKENI. V was cut by 1 base and J by 3 bases, with 9 bases left in between. This CDR3 is 14 amino acids long.

V is TRBV19 and J is TRBJ1-3; D is undetermined. The ends were cut back, 5 bases at V and 0 bases at J, with 11 bases in the middle. The CDR3 is 15 residues long. Germline values: CDR1 LNHDA, CDR2 SQIVND (reference sequence). CDR3 sequence (DNA): TGTGCCAGTAGTGGCCGGTACTCCTCTGGAAACACCATATATTTT. Its translation: CASSGRYSSGNTIYF.

This clone is a singleton in its sample. The chain is built from TRBV19 and TRBJ2-2; 8 bases fit TRBD1. The CDR3 spans 16 residues. The germline CDR1 and CDR2 sequences are LNHDA and SQIVND (reference sequence). The V segment lost 1 base and the J segment 1 base; nucleotides outside the gene matches: 2. The CDR3 loop reads CASSIGGTGNTGELFF. The CDR3 coding sequence is TGTGCCAGTAGTATAGGGGGGACAGGGAACACCGGGGAGCTGTTTTTT.

The CDR3 DNA reads as TGCGCCAGCAGCCCGGGACTAGCGGGAGATGAGGGGGGAAATGAGCAGTTCTTC. Protein product: CASSPGLAGDEGGNEQFF. This chain links TRBV5-1 with TRBJ2-1; 14 nucleotides line up with TRBD2. The V gene end was trimmed by 4 bases and the J gene end by 7 bases; junction bases not matched to a gene: 13. The CDR3 totals 18 residues. Germline assignment: CDR1 SGHRS and CDR2 YFSETQ.

The chain employs TRBV4-1 and TRBJ2-3; D might be TRBD1 (5 bases). The CDR3 spans 17 residues. V dropped 4 bases and J dropped 0 bases, with 17 bases sitting between them. Germline V gives CDR1 MGHRA, CDR2 YSYEKL. CDR3 coding DNA: TGCGCCAGCAGCCTAGGTTGGGGCGGAACTAGCACAGATACGCAGTATTTT. This gives the protein CASSLGWGGTSTDTQYF.

The chain uses TRBV7-2 and TRBJ2-5; D is perhaps TRBD1 (6 bases). This CDR3 spans 17 amino acids. The germline gives CDR1 SGHTA, CDR2 FQGNSA. Trimming left V 0 bases short and J 2 bases short, with 16 bases between. In DNA, the CDR3 is TGTGCCAGCAGCTTAGCCCGCACAGGGCACCCTCAAGAGACCCAGTACTTC. Protein: CASSLARTGHPQETQYF.

The sample holds one count of this clone. This chain uses TRBV7-3 with TRBJ2-3; the D gene is possibly TRBD1 (5 bases). With 6 bases removed from V and 1 base from J, the gap between germline ends came to 8 bases. This CDR3 is 13 amino acids long. The germline V gene has CDR1 SGHTA and CDR2 FQGTGA. CDR3 nucleotides: TGTGCCAGCAGAGAAGGGGGCACAGATACGCAGTATTTT. Translated: CASREGGTDTQYF. The full variable domain, in which reference TRBV7-3 and TRBJ2-3 provide the parts outside the CDR3, is GAGVSQTPSNKVTEKGKYVELRCDPISGHTALYWYRQSLGQGPEFLIYFQGTGAADDSGLPNDRFFAVRPEGSVSTLKIQRTERGDSAVYLCASREGGTDTQYFGPGTRLTVL.

The V and J genes are TRBV7-2 and TRBJ1-2; possible D gene TRBD1, 6 bases. Germline V CDR1 and CDR2: SGHTA, FQGNSA. V lost 5 bases and J lost 8, with 18 bases in between. The CDR3 has 14 residues. DNA for the CDR3: TGTGCCAGCAGCCTTAGATCAGGGGCAGGAGGCTACACCTTC. This gives the protein CASSLRSGAGGYTF. Drawing the rest from reference TRBV7-2 and TRBJ1-2, the complete variable domain is GAGVSQSPSNKVTEKGKDVELRCDPISGHTALYWYRQSLGQGLEFLIYFQGNSAPDKSGLPSDRFSAERTGGSVSTLTIQRTQQEDSAVYLCASSLRSGAGGYTFGSGTRLTVV.

The rearrangement links TRBV2 to TRBJ2-5, with 14 nucleotides matching TRBD2. The CDR3 is 15 residues long. Trimming at V came to 6 bases and at J to 4 bases, leaving 4 bases not matched to a gene. Germline V gene data show CDR1 as SNHLY and CDR2 as FYNNEI. The CDR3, as DNA: TGTGCCAGCAGGGGAGGGACTAGCGGGGGAGAGACCCAGTACTTC. Protein sequence: CASRGGTSGGETQYF. The full variable domain, in which reference TRBV2 and TRBJ2-5 provide the parts outside the CDR3, is EPEVTQTPSHQVTQMGQEVILRCVPISNHLYFYWYRQILGQKVEFLVSFYNNEISEKSEIFDDQFSVERPDGSNFTLKIRSTKLEDSAMYFCASRGGTSGGETQYFGPGTRLLVL.

The rearrangement joins TRBV4-3 to TRBJ2-1; 13 nucleotides agree with TRBD2. V trimming: 4 bases; J trimming: 9 bases; junction bases outside the gene matches: 3. This CDR3 is built from 14 residues. Germline lookup yields CDR1 LGHNA and CDR2 YSLEER. CDR3 sequence (DNA): TGCGCCAGCAGCCTGGGGACTAGCGGGACTGAGCAGTTCTTC. Translating gives CASSLGTSGTEQFF.

Notes on this clone: One end of the junction does not line up with germline, which may come from a read error. The V and J genes are TRBV7-7 and TRBJ2-5; TRBD1 might be the D (6 bases). This CDR3 comprises 13 residues. Germline V gene data show CDR1 as SSHAT and CDR2 as FNYEAQ (reference sequence). The CDR3 sequence: CASSLGGRETQYF. In nucleotides, the CDR3 is TGTGCTAGCAGCTTAGGGGGACGAGAGACCCAGTACTTC.

J is TRBJ1-1 and V is TRBV19; the D gene is possibly TRBD1 (5 bases). The CDR3 totals 14 residues. CDR1 LNHDA and CDR2 SQIVND come from the germline V gene (reference sequence). Between the trimmed V and J ends, which lost 7 bases and 3 bases, there was a span of 15 bases. The CDR3 bases are TGTGCCAGTACAAACCTCGGGGGGTACACTGAAGCTTTCTTT. Translated: CASTNLGGYTEAFF.

The V gene is TRBV11-2, the J gene TRBJ1-2; no reliable D call. V lost 5 bases and J 1 base, leaving 11 bases between the germline ends. The CDR3 loop spans 14 amino acids. Germline loops: CDR1 SGHAT, CDR2 FQNNGV. CDR3 DNA sequence: TGTGCCAGCAGCGCCCGGATTGGTAACTATGGCTACACCTTC. As protein: CASSARIGNYGYTF.

V and J are TRBV5-8 and TRBJ2-7, with TRBD1 matching 11 bases. The germline V gene has CDR1 SGHTS and CDR2 YDEGEE. Losses at the gene ends were 3 bases for V and 0 bases for J; bases not matched to a gene: 5. CDR3 size: 16 residues. The CDR3 here is CASSWGTGGPSYEQYF. CDR3 bases: TGTGCCAGCAGCTGGGGGACAGGGGGGCCCTCCTACGAGCAGTACTTC.

This chain uses TRBV18 with TRBJ1-4; unclear D gene. The germline gives CDR1 KGHSH, CDR2 LQKENI. V was pared by 3 bases and J by 2 bases, with 13 bases between. The CDR3 runs 16 residues. The CDR3 DNA sequence: TGTGCCAGCTCACCGAGGACGGGTGGGACTAATGAAAAACTGTTTTTT. This gives the protein CASSPRTGGTNEKLFF.

The chain has TRBV5-4 and TRBJ2-7; 8 nucleotides line up with TRBD1. CDR1 is SGHNT and CDR2 is YYREEE in the germline V gene (reference sequence). The CDR3 is made up of 14 amino acids. With V trimmed by 4 bases and J by 12 bases, 15 bases remained unmatched. CDR3: CASSGYTGQGRLYF. The CDR3, as DNA: TGTGCCAGCAGCGGATATACCGGACAGGGCCGCTTGTACTTC. The whole variable domain, filled in from reference TRBV5-4 and TRBJ2-7, reads ETGVTQSPTHLIKTRGQQVTLRCSSQSGHNTVSWYQQALGQGPQFIFQYYREEENGRGNFPPRFSGLQFPNYSSELNVNALELDDSALYLCASSGYTGQGRLYFGPGTRLTVT.